This T cell receptor beta chain is from a study of cytomegalovirus exposure and HLA in healthy donors (dated by TCRdb to about 2017). Turning to the overall study: An earlier analysis of 550 to 700 of the donors reported approximately 290 Gb of sequence data and approximately 110 million unique TCR beta sequences from 190 million or so T cells. Every repertoire in the discovery cohort had been generated on one and the same sequencing platform. The number of typed donors differed by locus: roughly 629-640 for A, B, C, DRB1 and DQB1; 500 to 550 for DQA1; 606 for DPA1; and 400 to 480 for DPB1. Four or five DR-DQ haplotypes were handled as single units for association and clustering, since linkage in the cohort was strong. The study combined high-throughput TCR immunosequencing, statistical association of individual TCRs with disease status, and machine learning to predict cytomegalovirus infection status. The study aimed to test whether signatures of past pathogen exposure could be identified by cataloging public T cell receptors. Along with the approximately 600-subject first cohort, a separate validation cohort of over a hundred different subjects was used. In a later genetic analysis, genome-wide SNP genotypes for about three fifths of the 666 donors were used, and that subset was treated as a discovery cohort. On average, 235,054 unique TCR beta nucleotide sequences were sequenced per donor among 300 to 500 genotyped donors of the cohort, with around 19% of those sequences being non-productive. About 280 gigabases of sequencing data and about 92 million unique TCR sequences made up an early release that covered about 640 HLA-typed donors. To study patterns of TCR occurrence, a later analysis re-analyzed previously published TCR beta repertoires from 500 to 850 donors and added high-resolution HLA genotyping. The study profiled the T cell repertoires of approximately 700 subjects by immunosequencing and related them to cytomegalovirus serostatus. Donor age, sex, ethnicity and CMV serostatus were collected together with the repertoire data. An earlier analysis of 450 to 750 of the donors used high-throughput TCR beta sequencing to judge whether each TCR beta V gene segment behaved as functional or pseudogenic. HLA typing included class I and class II loci at four-digit resolution. Of the 350 to 400 genotyped donors, 81% fell in the genetic ancestry cluster associated with self-reported Caucasian donors. Rather than using new phenotypic data, the later analysis identified candidate immune exposures from TCR beta sequences and from how often those sequences occurred across donors. Study-level results and caveats: Some IMGT-functional V segments, including TRBV6-2 and TRBV6-3, could not be distinguished by the 87-base-pair reads and were therefore excluded. Broadly in line with IMGT annotations, most TCR beta V segments showed up in productive rearrangements about 87% or about 30% of the time in an earlier analysis of several hundred of the donors. A later analysis found that HLA-associated TCR beta chains were more clonally expanded and had lower generation probabilities than equally common non-associated chains. Across donors, most TCR sequences were observed very rarely, whereas some public TCRs were present in many individuals. In a later analysis, most CMV-associated TCR beta chains were found to appear HLA-restricted, with HLA associations seemingly driven largely by CMV exposure. For the cohort, immune exposure information was limited to CMV serostatus. The authors suggested that the approach could potentially be generalized to other disease states and immunological phenotypes. Because counts were too low, 15 to 20 rarely observed V segments, including chromosome 9 orphons, were excluded from the earlier analysis of 587 of the donors. Because HLA typing was unavailable for some donors at each locus, only the typed subset was used in association tests. When HLA alleles, especially DR and DQ, strongly co-occurred, attributing TCR associations to individual alleles was difficult. According to a later analysis, parvovirus B19, influenza, CMV and Epstein-Barr virus appeared linked to several top co-occurrence clusters. In the study, approximately 160 TCR beta chains were listed as associated with cytomegalovirus. The sequencing pipeline was judged likely to have produced a cluster of highly shared sequence variants as a technical artifact. According to a later genetic analysis, donors in an Asian-associated ancestry cluster had fewer N-insertions in productive TCRs than the approximately 630-donor mean. A later analysis found that TCR association rates varied across HLA loci, with DRB1 alleles showing the most associated TCRs and HLA-C alleles the fewest. At a false discovery rate of 0.05, a later analysis linked under 20,000 TCR beta sequences to specific HLA alleles. In this cohort, only TCR beta chains were sequenced, and detectable features were limited by the absence of alpha or paired-chain data. Linkage disequilibrium might explain the correlated functional status among segregating V segments, but an unknown experimental factor could not be ruled out. Sequencing depth was assumed to be roughly uniform across donors in the presence/absence analyses, though that assumption may not hold. Three of the identified cytomegalovirus-associated TCR beta chains were confirmed in vitro to be specific for cytomegalovirus antigens. In both the original and validation cohorts, the classifier was reported to diagnose cytomegalovirus status with high specificity and sensitivity. A further reported finding was that TCR beta sequences accurately predicted the HLA-A and HLA-B alleles for most subjects in the first cohort. A later genetic analysis associated a missense DCLRE1C variant with V-gene and J-gene trimming of TCR beta chains, and an independent cohort replicated the association.

The cohort was made up of about 610 healthy bone marrow donors. All cohort members were sampled while nominally healthy, although unrecorded immune exposures were likely present. The donor tested CMV seropositive, placing the donor among the 290 or so seropositive members of the cohort. Each donor provided a peripheral blood sample, and peripheral blood mononuclear cells were used for TCR beta sequencing. Genomic DNA extraction from the blood cell samples was performed with the Qiagen DNeasy Blood Extraction Kit. The V end gives up 0 bases and the J end 7 bases, leaving 14 bases in the junction not matched to a gene. From its cysteine to its phenylalanine, the CDR3 spans 18 amino acids. Only the CDR3 portion is preserved as DNA: 54 bases, with reading frame beginning at the first base. Taken from the germline V gene (reference sequence), the CDR1 and CDR2 loops are SEHNR and FQNEAQ. This clone was seen a single time. This clone's antigen is unknown. Per-nucleotide qualities are absent, and no much larger clonotype sits a single base away.

Receptors were amplified or captured by the immunoSEQ multiplex PCR assay. A mixture of 60 forward primers for TCR Vbeta segments and 13 reverse primers for TCR Jbeta segments was used in the multiplex PCR. Amplification of the CDR3 region of rearranged TCR beta genes was performed with a multiplex PCR assay on genomic DNA. On the Illumina HiSeq System, the amplified TCR beta libraries were sequenced as 87-base-pair reads. On the authors' methods: In a later analysis, tens of millions of unique TCR beta chains were counted across the 650 to 700 repertoires, and roughly 11 million of these chains were shared by at least two donors. To remove PCR and sequencing errors, raw reads were error-corrected and collapsed into unique sequences using a nearest-neighbor algorithm that merged closely related sequences. CDR3 sequences were aligned to IMGT reference sequences to assign V, D and J gene segments. For a sequence to be retained, a match of at least six nucleotides was required to both a V gene segment and a J gene segment. Rearrangements were called productive when the CDR3 lacked stop codons and stayed in frame with V and J; all others were non-productive. CDR3 was defined by IMGT convention, running from the second conserved V-encoded cysteine to the conserved J-encoded phenylalanine. The earlier analysis of about 530 of the donors excluded any sequence lacking an unambiguous match to a single V gene segment. An earlier analysis of a few hundred of the donors called V segments functional above 56.7% productive rearrangements and segregating when the between-donor standard deviation exceeded 5%. A statistical classification framework was built for diagnosing cytomegalovirus status from the catalog of TCR beta chain sequences. In a later analysis, TCR nucleotide sequences were compared against IMGT/GENE-DB human TR gene sequences so that V and J genes could be assigned. A later analysis assigned CDR3 sequences and most-parsimonious VDJ recombination scenarios with the TCRdist pipeline. In a later analysis, each TCR beta chain was defined by its CDR3 amino acid sequence together with its V-gene family, and reads lacking a unique V-gene family were excluded. As a way to deal with suspected cross-contamination and a sequencing artifact, a later analysis dropped 500 to 700 nucleotide sequences that were highly shared and had low generation probability. A later analysis calculated a clonal expansion index for each public chain from normalized within-repertoire ranks of inferred template counts. A later analysis computed generation probabilities with a VDJ recombination model fitted to out-of-frame rearrangements, and checked the results against IGoR. Hypergeometric tests were used in a later analysis to score TCR-TCR, TCR-HLA and TCR-CMV co-occurrence, with a repertoire-size bias correction applied to the TCR pairs. To estimate false discovery rates, a later analysis permuted the HLA or CMV assignments 20 times. In a later analysis, co-occurring TCRs were grouped with DBSCAN, and TCRdist sequence similarity was added when clustering was performed within HLA-allele-positive subsets. Repertoires with fewer than 30,000 or more than 120,000 public chains, plus five repertoires with anomalous nucleotide sharing, were excluded from co-occurrence clustering. Entries here come from immuneACCESS through TCRdb and include only in-frame sequences with V and J called. Some clones fail to appear in such tables; in the studies checked, an unresolved V gene covers under half of the shortfall, and the cause of the remainder is unknown. V and J calls and clone size follow that table, whereas D and trimming were derived from the DNA. The sample table records about 180,000 clones; roughly three quarters of these occur just once. Of the sample, under 3% falls within the top ten clones.

The chain was built from TRBV7-9 and TRBJ2-1; 8 of the junction bases match TRBD1. What was sequenced was PBMCs. This sequence originates from a woman aged 30 to 39 in good health and CMV-seropositive. The CDR3 loop reads CASSLATRGQGVMNEQFF. Read as DNA, the sequence is TGTGCCAGCAGCTTAGCAACGAGAGGACAGGGTGTGATGAATGAGCAGTTCTTC.